This paragraph reports one T cell receptor beta chain. Its matching antigen is unknown. Time point meaning: cycle 4 day 1 (C4D1), after less than 7 weeks of nivolumab. All patients experienced relapse after autologous stem cell transplantation, and brentuximab vedotin exposure was variable. The table came from immunoSEQ multiplex PCR; TCRdb's copy has only in-frame clones and leaves some out. The profile shows some 93,000 clones, approximately 83% of them singletons. V lost 4 bases to trimming and J lost 3 bases; unmatched junction nucleotides: 2. The CDR3 totals 15 residues. CDR1 and CDR2 from the germline V gene are SNHLY and FYNNEI. The data originate from a study of PD-1 blockade in classical Hodgkin lymphoma. General study results and limits: CD8+ TCR diversity did not rise significantly by C4D1, unlike CD4+.

The rearrangement uses TRBV2 and TRBJ2-7; 14 nucleotides line up with TRBD2. Sequencing used peripheral blood mononuclear cells (PBMCs), obtained before the fourth cycle of nivolumab. The source of this sequence is a human donor with classical Hodgkin lymphoma. This CDR3 is CASSVGLAGGYEQYF. The CDR3, as DNA: TGTGCCAGCAGTGTTGGACTAGCGGGAGGCTACGAGCAGTACTTC.